Following are 22 T cell receptor beta chains from one sample sequenced in a study of shared clonotypes between healthy human individuals. TCRdb keeps only in-frame clones here, not all; method: immunoSEQ multiplex PCR. The sample contains roughly 2,500,000 clones, 80% to 95% of which appear only once. Sequencing input: naive CD4+ T cells from PBMCs. As to subset: CD45RA+ positively selected. The receptors originated from a man aged 18 to 30 in good health. Some clones in this sample may be carry-over from other donors' samples.

The chain recombines TRBV28 with TRBJ2-4, with D hard to call. Trimming stripped 6 bases from V and 0 bases from J, with 15 bases between. CDR1 is MDHEN and CDR2 is SYDVKM in the germline V gene. The CDR3 contains 16 residues. CDR3 DNA sequence: TGTGCCAGCAGCCCCGGGCAGACCCTAGCCAAAAACATTCAGTACTTC. Protein: CASSPGQTLAKNIQYF.

The chain joins TRBV5-4 to TRBJ2-3, with a tentative D call TRBD2 (6 bases). Trimming removed 3 bases from V and 0 bases from J, with 11 bases in between. CDR3 size: 15 residues. CDR1 and CDR2 from the germline V gene are SGHNT and YYREEE (reference sequence). CDR3 amino acids: CASSSRRGSTDTQYF. CDR3 DNA: TGTGCCAGCAGCTCTCGCCGGGGGAGCACAGATACGCAGTATTTT. Full variable domain (remainder filled in from reference TRBV5-4 and TRBJ2-3): ETGVTQSPTHLIKTRGQQVTLRCSSQSGHNTVSWYQQALGQGPQFIFQYYREEENGRGNFPPRFSGLQFPNYSSELNVNALELDDSALYLCASSSRRGSTDTQYFGPGTRLTVL.

CDR3 loop: CASSILRDRGNQPQHF. The CDR3 DNA follows: TGTGCCAGTAGTATACTCAGGGACAGGGGCAATCAGCCCCAGCATTTT. The chain recombines TRBV19 with TRBJ1-5, with 9 bases that match TRBD1. The ends lost 2 bases at V and 2 bases at J; junction bases unmatched: 4. The germline CDR1 and CDR2 sequences are LNHDA and SQIVND (reference sequence). This CDR3 spans 16 amino acids.

The V gene is TRBV7-2, the J gene TRBJ1-4; D unclear. The V gene's germline CDR1 is SGHTA and CDR2 FQGNSA. Trimming removed 2 bases from V and 7 bases from J, with 17 bases in between. The length of the CDR3 is 16 residues. As DNA, the CDR3 is TGTGCCAGCAGCTTAAACCCCCCGTGGCAGATTGAAAAACTGTTTTTT. Protein: CASSLNPPWQIEKLFF. The full variable domain, rest sourced from reference TRBV7-2 and TRBJ1-4, is GAGVSQSPSNKVTEKGKDVELRCDPISGHTALYWYRQSLGQGLEFLIYFQGNSAPDKSGLPSDRFSAERTGGSVSTLTIQRTQQEDSAVYLCASSLNPPWQIEKLFFGSGTQLSVL.

The chain uses TRBV5-4 and TRBJ2-6; D may be TRBD1 (6 bases). Trimming left V 4 bases short and J 0 bases short, with 17 bases between. The CDR3 loop spans 18 amino acids. The V gene's germline CDR1 is SGHNT and CDR2 YYREEE (reference sequence). The CDR3 loop reads CASSRTGRSVSGANVLTF. CDR3 DNA: TGTGCCAGCAGCCGTACAGGGCGAAGCGTCTCTGGGGCCAACGTCCTGACTTTC.

V usage is TRBV4-1 and J usage is TRBJ2-1, with D unclear. Germline lookup yields CDR1 MGHRA and CDR2 YSYEKL. Trimming took off 0 bases at V and 2 bases at J, with 8 bases between the two ends. The CDR3 has 15 amino acids. Here the CDR3 reads CASSQEGSPYNEQFF. CDR3 DNA sequence: TGCGCCAGCAGCCAAGAAGGCAGTCCCTACAATGAGCAGTTCTTC.

In this sample, this clone turned up a few times. As DNA, the CDR3 is TGCAGCGTCCGGGTGGGAACTGAAGCTTTCTTT. This gives the protein CSVRVGTEAFF. J is TRBJ1-1 and V is TRBV29-1, with D unresolved. Trimming took 6 bases from V and 5 from J, leaving 10 bases between them. Germline V gene data show CDR1 as SQVTM and CDR2 as ANQGSEA. The CDR3 is made up of 11 amino acids. The entire variable domain, with the rest obtained from reference TRBV29-1 and TRBJ1-1, is as follows: SAVISQKPSRDICQRGTSLTIQCQVDSQVTMMFWYRQQPGQSLTLIATANQGSEATYESGFVIDKFPISRPNLTFSTLTVSNMSPEDSSIYLCSVRVGTEAFFGQGTRLTVV.

Concerning this clone: Other DNA sequences from this sample encode an identical CDR3 as well. The V and J genes are TRBV18 and TRBJ2-7; D is perhaps TRBD1 (5 bases). Germline CDR1 and CDR2: KGHSH and LQKENI. V lost 3 bases to trimming and J lost 3 bases, with 9 bases between them. CDR3 size: 13 residues. CDR3 in DNA: TGTGCCAGCTCACCGGGGCTCGACTACGAGCAGTACTTC. Translation: CASSPGLDYEQYF.

This clone occurred once. V gene TRBV5-1 combines with J gene TRBJ1-5; D is possibly TRBD1 (6 bases). Deletions cut 2 bases from V and 2 bases from J, with 11 bases between. Germline CDR1 reads SGHRS; CDR2 reads YFSETQ. This CDR3 is built from 15 residues. This chain's CDR3 is CASSFGGAGNQPQHF. CDR3 coding DNA: TGCGCCAGCAGCTTCGGGGGCGCGGGCAATCAGCCCCAGCATTTT.

The rearrangement links TRBV5-4 to TRBJ2-7, with 7 bases lining up with TRBD1. CDR1 is SGHNT and CDR2 is YYREEE in the germline V gene (reference sequence). The V and J ends lost 4 bases and 4 bases, in that order; junction bases with no gene match: 11. This CDR3 has 15 amino acids. CDR3 DNA sequence: TGTGCCAGCAGCGTCGGACGCAGGGGGTATTACGAGCAGTACTTC. It specifies CASSVGRRGYYEQYF.

This CDR3 reads CASNSLAGSSYNEQFF. The CDR3, as DNA: TGTGCCAGCAACTCACTAGCGGGCTCCTCCTACAATGAGCAGTTCTTC. This chain links TRBV7-9 with TRBJ2-1; TRBD2 agrees at 9 bases. V dropped 7 bases and J dropped 0; count of bases not matched to a gene: 7. This CDR3 contains 16 residues. Germline CDR1 and CDR2: SEHNR and FQNEAQ (reference sequence).

The chain couples TRBV10-3 to TRBJ2-1; 7 positions match TRBD2. Looked up from germline, CDR1 is ENHRY and CDR2 is SYGVKD. This CDR3 has 16 amino acids. Losses at the gene ends were 8 bases for V and 2 bases for J; bases not matched to a gene: 12. The CDR3 DNA follows: TGTGCCATCGCGGGAGACGGGAGAACGGCCTACAATGAGCAGTTCTTC. Translation: CAIAGDGRTAYNEQFF.

The count of this clone is one. The chain employs TRBV4-1 and TRBJ1-3, with unresolved D. The CDR3 runs to 14 residues. Trimming removed 4 bases at V and 0 bases at J, with 7 bases between. Germline lookup yields CDR1 MGHRA and CDR2 YSYEKL. CDR3 sequence reads: CASSLISSGNTIYF. CDR3 DNA sequence: TGCGCCAGCAGCCTCATTAGCTCTGGAAACACCATATATTTT.

The table lists this clone with a count of one. The gene calls are TRBV18 and TRBJ2-3; no clear D. The CDR3 covers 12 residues. CDR1 and CDR2 (germline): KGHSH, LQKENI. V was clipped by 4 bases and J by 2 bases, with 4 bases between them. The CDR3 region is CASSLATDTQYF. As DNA, the CDR3 is TGTGCCAGCTCACTTGCCACAGATACGCAGTATTTT.

CDR3 residues: CASSSGQGGYNEQFF. Here the CDR3 DNA reads TGTGCCAGCAGCTCCGGACAGGGGGGCTACAATGAGCAGTTCTTC. The chain carries TRBV9 and TRBJ2-1, with TRBD1 matching over 10 bases. V shed 4 bases, J shed 3 bases, and the junction held 4 bases outside the gene matches. Germline CDR1 SGDLS, CDR2 YYNGEE. CDR3 length: 15 residues. Using reference TRBV9 and TRBJ2-1 for the parts outside the CDR3, the full variable domain is DSGVTQTPKHLITATGQRVTLRCSPRSGDLSVYWYQQSLDQGLQFLIQYYNGEERAKGNILERFSAQQFPDLHSELNLSSLELGDSALYFCASSSGQGGYNEQFFGPGTRLTVL.

This clone was counted a single time. This sequence joins TRBV7-9 and TRBJ2-3, with D possibly being TRBD1 or TRBD2 (6 bases each). There are 14 residues in the CDR3. Germline CDR1 and CDR2: SEHNR and FQNEAQ (reference sequence). The V end lost 11 bases, the J end lost 0 bases, and 15 bases lay between the germline ends. CDR3 amino acids: CALGKGGSTDTQYF. The CDR3 DNA follows: TGTGCCTTAGGCAAGGGGGGAAGCACAGATACGCAGTATTTT.

The gene calls are TRBV6-4 and TRBJ2-7, with 10 bases identical to TRBD2. Per the germline V gene, CDR1 is MRHNA and CDR2 is SNTAGT. Trimming removed 2 bases from V and 2 bases from J; junction bases left unmatched: 9. There are 17 residues in the CDR3. The chain's CDR3 is CASSDPETSGLTYEQYF. CDR3 coding DNA: TGTGCCAGCAGTGACCCAGAGACTAGCGGGCTTACCTACGAGCAGTACTTC.

The gene calls are TRBV27 and TRBJ2-7, with a possible D match to TRBD1 (6 bases). This CDR3 comprises 15 residues. CDR1 and CDR2 (germline): MNHEY, SMNVEV (reference sequence). V shed 5 bases and J shed 1 base, with 15 bases lying between them. The CDR3: CASSIRDTISYEQYF. The CDR3 nucleotides read TGTGCCAGCAGTATCCGGGACACAATTTCCTACGAGCAGTACTTC.

This sequence joins TRBV18 and TRBJ1-3; D is ambiguous. V was cut by 3 bases and J by 0 bases, with 12 bases left in between. There are 16 residues in the CDR3. Germline V CDR1 and CDR2: KGHSH, LQKENI. The DNA of the CDR3 is TGTGCCAGCTCACCCTCCAGACTCAACTCTGGAAACACCATATATTTT. Its protein is CASSPSRLNSGNTIYF. Full variable domain (rest looked up from reference TRBV18 and TRBJ1-3): NAGVMQNPRHLVRRRGQEARLRCSPMKGHSHVYWYRQLPEEGLKFMVYLQKENIIDESGMPKERFSAEFPKEGPSILRIQQVVRGDSAAYFCASSPSRLNSGNTIYFGEGSWLTVV.

The chain recombines TRBV27 with TRBJ2-7; no clear D gene. Germline loops: CDR1 MNHEY, CDR2 SMNVEV (reference sequence). The CDR3 is 15 amino acids. The V end lost 2 bases, the J end lost 0 bases, and 11 bases lay between the germline ends. As DNA, the CDR3 is TGTGCCAGCAGTTTAATGGGCAAGAGCTCCTACGAGCAGTACTTC. Amino acid sequence: CASSLMGKSSYEQYF.

The gene calls are TRBV23-1 and TRBJ2-7; D gene ambiguous. TRBV23-1 is an ORF, with its function uncertain. Trimming shortened V by 3 bases and J by 4 bases, and 10 bases separated the two germline ends. The CDR3 consists of 13 residues. DNA of the CDR3: TGCGCCAGCAGTCATCGGGCAGCATACGAGCAGTACTTC. Its protein is CASSHRAAYEQYF.

A note on this clone: Since a much larger clone is just one base distant, this may be a read error. The genes are TRBV20-1 and TRBJ2-7; D is uncertain. This CDR3 contains 11 residues. The germline gives CDR1 DFQATT, CDR2 SNEGSKA (reference sequence). Trimming shortened V by 7 bases and J by 0 bases, and 7 bases separated the two germline ends. The CDR3 DNA is TGCAGTGTAGGCGGCTCCTACGAGCAGTACTTC. It codes for CSVGGSYEQYF.